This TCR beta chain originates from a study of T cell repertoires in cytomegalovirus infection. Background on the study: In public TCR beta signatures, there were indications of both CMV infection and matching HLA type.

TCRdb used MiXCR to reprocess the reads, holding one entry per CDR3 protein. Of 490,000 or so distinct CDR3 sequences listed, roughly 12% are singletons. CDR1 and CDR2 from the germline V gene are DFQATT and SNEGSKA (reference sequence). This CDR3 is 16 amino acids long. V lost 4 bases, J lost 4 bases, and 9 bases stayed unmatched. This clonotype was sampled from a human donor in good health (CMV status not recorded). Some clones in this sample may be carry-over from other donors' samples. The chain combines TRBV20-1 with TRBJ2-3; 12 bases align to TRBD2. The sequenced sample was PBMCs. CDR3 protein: CSATSLRLAGADTQYF. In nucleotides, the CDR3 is TGCAGTGCTACCTCCCTCCGACTAGCGGGAGCAGATACGCAGTATTTT.